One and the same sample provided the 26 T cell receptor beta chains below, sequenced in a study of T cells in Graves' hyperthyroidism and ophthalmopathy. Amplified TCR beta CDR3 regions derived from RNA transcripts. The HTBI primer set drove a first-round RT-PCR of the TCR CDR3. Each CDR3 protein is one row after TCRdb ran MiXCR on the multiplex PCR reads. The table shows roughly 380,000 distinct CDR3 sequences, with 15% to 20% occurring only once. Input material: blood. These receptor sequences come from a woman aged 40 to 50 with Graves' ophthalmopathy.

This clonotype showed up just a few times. In DNA form, the CDR3 reads TGTGCCAGCGGGGGGGACAATCAGCCCCAGCATTTT. Amino acids: CASGGDNQPQHF. The chain has TRBV2 and TRBJ1-5; tentative D call: TRBD1 (5 bases). The CDR3 spans 12 residues. CDR1 is SNHLY and CDR2 is FYNNEI in the germline V gene. Trimming left V 8 bases short and J 3 bases short, with 8 bases between.

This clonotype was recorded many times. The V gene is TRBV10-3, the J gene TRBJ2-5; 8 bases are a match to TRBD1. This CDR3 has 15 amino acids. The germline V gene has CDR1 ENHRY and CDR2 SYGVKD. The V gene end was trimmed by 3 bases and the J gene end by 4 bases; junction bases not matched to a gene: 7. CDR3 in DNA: TGTGCCATCAGTGACCCAGACAGGGGAAGAGAGACCCAGTACTTC. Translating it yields CAISDPDRGRETQYF.

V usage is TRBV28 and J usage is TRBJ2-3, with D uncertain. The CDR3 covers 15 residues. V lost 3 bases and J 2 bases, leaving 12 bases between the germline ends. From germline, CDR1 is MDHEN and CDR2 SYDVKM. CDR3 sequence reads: CASSFGFGVTDTQYF. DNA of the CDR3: TGTGCCAGCAGTTTCGGATTCGGTGTCACAGATACGCAGTATTTT.

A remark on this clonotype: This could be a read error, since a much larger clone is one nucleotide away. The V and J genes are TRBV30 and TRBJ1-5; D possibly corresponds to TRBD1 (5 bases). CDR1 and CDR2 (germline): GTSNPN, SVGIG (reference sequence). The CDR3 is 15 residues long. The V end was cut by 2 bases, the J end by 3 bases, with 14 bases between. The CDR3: CAWSRQGRINQPQHF. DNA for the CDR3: TGTGCCTGGAGTAGGCAGGGTCGTATCAATCAGCCCCAGCATTTT.

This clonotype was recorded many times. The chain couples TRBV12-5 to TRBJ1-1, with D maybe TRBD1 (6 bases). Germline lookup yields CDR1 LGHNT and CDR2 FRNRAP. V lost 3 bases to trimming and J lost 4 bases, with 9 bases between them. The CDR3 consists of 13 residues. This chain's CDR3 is CASGFGGPTEAFF. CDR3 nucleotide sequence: TGTGCTAGTGGTTTTGGGGGCCCCACTGAAGCTTTCTTT.

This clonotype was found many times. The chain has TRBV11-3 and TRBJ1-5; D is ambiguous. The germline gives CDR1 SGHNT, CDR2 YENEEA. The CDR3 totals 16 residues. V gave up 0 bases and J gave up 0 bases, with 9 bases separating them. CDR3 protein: CASSLESGNSNQPQHF. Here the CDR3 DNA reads TGTGCCAGCAGCTTAGAGTCGGGGAATAGCAATCAGCCCCAGCATTTT.

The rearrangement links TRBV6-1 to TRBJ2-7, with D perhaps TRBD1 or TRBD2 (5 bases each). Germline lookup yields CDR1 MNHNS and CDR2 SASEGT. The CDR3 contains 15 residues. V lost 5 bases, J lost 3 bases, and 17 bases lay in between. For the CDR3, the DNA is TGTGCCAGCAGTCCACTGTCGGGGCAGGGCTACGAGCAGTACTTC. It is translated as CASSPLSGQGYEQYF.

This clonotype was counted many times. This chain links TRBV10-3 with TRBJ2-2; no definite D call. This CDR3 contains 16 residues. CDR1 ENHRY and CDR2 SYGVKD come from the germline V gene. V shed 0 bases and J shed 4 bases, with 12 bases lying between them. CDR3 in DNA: TGTGCCATCAGTGAGTCGGAGAAGGGATCCACCGGGGAGCTGTTTTTT. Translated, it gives CAISESEKGSTGELFF.

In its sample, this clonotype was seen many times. For the CDR3, the DNA is TGTGCCTGGACCCAGGACCAAGGCTATGGCTACACCTTC. It translates to CAWTQDQGYGYTF. The chain recombines TRBV30 with TRBJ1-2; D call uncertain. The V gene's germline CDR1 is GTSNPN and CDR2 SVGIG (reference sequence). Trimming pared 4 bases from V and 4 bases from J, leaving 13 bases between. The length of the CDR3 is 13 residues.

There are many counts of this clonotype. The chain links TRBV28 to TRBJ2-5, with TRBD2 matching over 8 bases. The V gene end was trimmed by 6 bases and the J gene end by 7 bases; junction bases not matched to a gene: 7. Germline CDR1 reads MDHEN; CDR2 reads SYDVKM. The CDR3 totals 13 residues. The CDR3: CASREAAGGTQYF. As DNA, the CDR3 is TGTGCCAGCAGAGAAGCGGCGGGGGGGACCCAGTACTTC.

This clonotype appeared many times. CDR3 protein: CASSLVFSSGANVLTF. The CDR3 nucleotides read TGTGCCAGCAGCTTAGTATTCAGCTCTGGGGCCAACGTCCTGACTTTC. The V and J genes are TRBV11-2 and TRBJ2-6, with unresolved D. The germline V gene has CDR1 SGHAT and CDR2 FQNNGV. Trimming cost V 1 base and J 0 bases, with 7 bases left between them. The CDR3 extends over 16 amino acids.

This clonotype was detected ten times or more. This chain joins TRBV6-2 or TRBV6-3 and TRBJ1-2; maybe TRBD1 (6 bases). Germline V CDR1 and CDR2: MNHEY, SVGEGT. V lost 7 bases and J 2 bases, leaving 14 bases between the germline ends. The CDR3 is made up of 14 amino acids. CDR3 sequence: CASTPPDRNYGYTF. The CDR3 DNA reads TGTGCCAGCACCCCGCCGGACAGAAACTATGGCTACACCTTC.

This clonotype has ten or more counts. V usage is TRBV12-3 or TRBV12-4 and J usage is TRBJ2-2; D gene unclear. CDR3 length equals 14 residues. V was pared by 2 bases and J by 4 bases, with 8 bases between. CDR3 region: CASSLSAGTGELFF. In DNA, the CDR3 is TGTGCCAGCAGTTTATCAGCAGGCACCGGGGAGCTGTTTTTT.

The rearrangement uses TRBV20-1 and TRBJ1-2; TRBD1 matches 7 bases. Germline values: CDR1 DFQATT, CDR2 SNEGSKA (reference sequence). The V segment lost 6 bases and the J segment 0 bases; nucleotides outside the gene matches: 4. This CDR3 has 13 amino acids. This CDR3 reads CSATGDANYGYTF. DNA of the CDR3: TGCAGTGCAACAGGGGATGCTAACTATGGCTACACCTTC.

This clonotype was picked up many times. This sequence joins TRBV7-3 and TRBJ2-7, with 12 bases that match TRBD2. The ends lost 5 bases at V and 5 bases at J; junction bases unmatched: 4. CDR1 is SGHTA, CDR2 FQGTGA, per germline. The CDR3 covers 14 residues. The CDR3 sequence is CASSLTSGSDEQYF. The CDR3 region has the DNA TGTGCCAGCAGCCTGACTAGCGGGAGTGACGAGCAGTACTTC. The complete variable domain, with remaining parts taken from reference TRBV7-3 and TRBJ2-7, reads GAGVSQTPSNKVTEKGKYVELRCDPISGHTALYWYRQSLGQGPEFLIYFQGTGAADDSGLPNDRFFAVRPEGSVSTLKIQRTERGDSAVYLCASSLTSGSDEQYFGPGTRLTVT.

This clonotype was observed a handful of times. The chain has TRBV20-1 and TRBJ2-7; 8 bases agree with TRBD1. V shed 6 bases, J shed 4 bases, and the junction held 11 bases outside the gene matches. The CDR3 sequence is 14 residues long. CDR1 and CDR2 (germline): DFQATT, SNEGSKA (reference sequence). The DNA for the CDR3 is TGCAGTGCCCAAACCGGGACAGGTTATTACGAGCAGTACTTC. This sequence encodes CSAQTGTGYYEQYF.

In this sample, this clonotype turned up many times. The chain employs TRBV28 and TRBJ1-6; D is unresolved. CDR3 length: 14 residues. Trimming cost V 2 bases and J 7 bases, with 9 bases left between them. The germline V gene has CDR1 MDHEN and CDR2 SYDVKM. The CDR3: CASSLVGSNSPLHF. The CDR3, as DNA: TGTGCCAGCAGTTTAGTGGGTAGCAATTCACCCCTCCACTTT.

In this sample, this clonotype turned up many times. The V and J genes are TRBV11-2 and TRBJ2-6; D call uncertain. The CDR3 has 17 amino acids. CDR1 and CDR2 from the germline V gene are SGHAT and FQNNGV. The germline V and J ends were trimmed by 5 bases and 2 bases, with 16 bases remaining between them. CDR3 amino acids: CASSTAGPSPGANVLTF. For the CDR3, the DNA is TGTGCCAGCAGCACAGCCGGGCCCTCACCTGGGGCCAACGTCCTGACTTTC.

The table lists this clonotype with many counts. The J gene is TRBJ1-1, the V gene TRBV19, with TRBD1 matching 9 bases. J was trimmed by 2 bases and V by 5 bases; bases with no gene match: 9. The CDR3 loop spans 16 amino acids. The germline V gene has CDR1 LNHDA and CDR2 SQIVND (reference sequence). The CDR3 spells CASSPRDRVLNTEAFF. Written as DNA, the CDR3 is TGTGCCAGTAGTCCTCGGGACAGGGTCCTTAACACTGAAGCTTTCTTT. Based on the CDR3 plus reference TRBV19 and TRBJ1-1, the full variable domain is DGGITQSPKYLFRKEGQNVTLSCEQNLNHDAMYWYRQDPGQGLRLIYYSQIVNDFQKGDIAEGYSVSREKKESFPLTVTSAQKNPTAFYLCASSPRDRVLNTEAFFGQGTRLTVV.

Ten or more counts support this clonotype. This chain's CDR3 is CAWSPDTYEQYF. CDR3 nucleotides: TGTGCCTGGAGTCCCGACACCTACGAGCAGTACTTC. The chain recombines TRBV30 with TRBJ2-7; D remains ambiguous. Germline CDR1 GTSNPN, CDR2 SVGIG (reference sequence). Trimming removed 2 bases at V and 2 bases at J, with 7 bases between. This CDR3 spans 12 amino acids.

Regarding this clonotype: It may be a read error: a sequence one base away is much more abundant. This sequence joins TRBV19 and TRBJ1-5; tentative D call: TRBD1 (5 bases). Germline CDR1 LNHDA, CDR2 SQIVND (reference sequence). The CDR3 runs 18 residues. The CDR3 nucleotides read TGTGCCAGTGGTATGGGGCCTCTTAGACGCTATAGCAATCAGCCCCAGCATTTT. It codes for CASGMGPLRRYSNQPQHF.

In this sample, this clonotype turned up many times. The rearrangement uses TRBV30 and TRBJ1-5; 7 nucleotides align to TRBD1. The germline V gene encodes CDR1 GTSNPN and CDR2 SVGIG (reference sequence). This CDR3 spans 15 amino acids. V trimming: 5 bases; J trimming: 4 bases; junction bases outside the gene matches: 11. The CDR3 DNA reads TGTGCCTGGGGGGGCGTCGGGACAGCTAATCAGCCCCAGCATTTT. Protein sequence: CAWGGVGTANQPQHF.

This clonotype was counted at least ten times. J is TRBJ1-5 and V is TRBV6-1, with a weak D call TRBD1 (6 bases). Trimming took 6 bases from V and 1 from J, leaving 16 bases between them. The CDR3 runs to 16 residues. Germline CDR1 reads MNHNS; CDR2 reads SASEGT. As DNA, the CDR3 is TGTGCCAGCAGCCGAACCGGGACAAAGAGCAATCAGCCCCAGCATTTT. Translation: CASSRTGTKSNQPQHF.

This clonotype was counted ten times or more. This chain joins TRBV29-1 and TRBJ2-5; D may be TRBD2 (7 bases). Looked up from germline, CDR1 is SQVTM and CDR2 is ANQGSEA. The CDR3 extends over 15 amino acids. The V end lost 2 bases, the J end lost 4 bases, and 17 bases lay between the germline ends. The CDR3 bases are TGCAGCGTTGAATTTGGAGGGGGGGTGGGAGAGACCCAGTACTTC. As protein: CSVEFGGGVGETQYF.

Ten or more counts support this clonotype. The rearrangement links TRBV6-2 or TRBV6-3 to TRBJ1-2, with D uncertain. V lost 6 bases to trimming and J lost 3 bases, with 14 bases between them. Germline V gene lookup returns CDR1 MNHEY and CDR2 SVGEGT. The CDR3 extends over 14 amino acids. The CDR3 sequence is CASSLTDTHYGYTF. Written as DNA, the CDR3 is TGTGCCAGCAGCCTCACCGACACCCACTATGGCTACACCTTC.

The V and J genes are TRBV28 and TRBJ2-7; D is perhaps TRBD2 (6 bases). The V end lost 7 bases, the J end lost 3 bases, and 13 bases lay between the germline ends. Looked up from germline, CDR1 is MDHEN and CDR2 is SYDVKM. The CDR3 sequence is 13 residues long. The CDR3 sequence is CASTVQEGYEQYF. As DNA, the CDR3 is TGTGCCAGCACTGTTCAGGAGGGCTACGAGCAGTACTTC.